This entry lists 21 T cell receptor beta chains sequenced from one sample in a study of blood T cell repertoires in COVID-19. Produced via immunoSEQ multiplex PCR; TCRdb's table is partial and in-frame only. The profile shows more than 85,000 clones, 90% to 95% of them singletons. The sequenced sample consisted of peripheral blood. All receptors derive from a man aged 55 to 70 with acute or convalescent COVID-19.

V usage is TRBV13 and J usage is TRBJ2-4, with D possibly TRBD2 on 6 matching bases. CDR3 length equals 17 residues. V gave up 2 bases and J gave up 9 bases, with 23 bases separating them. In germline, CDR1 is PRHDT, CDR2 FYEKMQ (reference sequence). The CDR3: CASSLSPLAGRRTIQYF. The CDR3, as DNA: TGTGCCAGCAGCTTATCCCCTTTAGCAGGGAGGAGGACCATTCAGTACTTC.

This rearrangement joins TRBV9 to TRBJ2-3; unclear D gene. This CDR3 contains 14 residues. V was clipped by 0 bases and J by 2 bases, with 7 bases between them. The germline gives CDR1 SGDLS, CDR2 YYNGEE. The CDR3 here is CASSVGQVTDTQYF. The CDR3 DNA sequence: TGTGCCAGCAGCGTAGGGCAGGTCACAGATACGCAGTATTTT.

This chain uses TRBV7-2 with TRBJ2-1; 12 bases agree with TRBD2. This CDR3 spans 15 amino acids. Germline V CDR1 and CDR2: SGHTA, FQGNSA. V gave up 1 base and J gave up 9 bases; unmatched junction bases: 4. This chain's CDR3 is CASSLGLAGASEQFF. The CDR3 DNA is TGTGCCAGCAGCTTAGGACTAGCGGGAGCGTCTGAGCAGTTCTTC.

The chain carries TRBV7-9 and TRBJ2-7; D is undetermined. This CDR3 is built from 11 residues. The germline CDR1 and CDR2 sequences are SEHNR and FQNEAQ (reference sequence). V lost 2 bases and J lost 4, with 3 bases in between. The chain's CDR3 is CASSLSYEQYF. The CDR3 DNA sequence: TGTGCCAGCAGCTTATCGTACGAGCAGTACTTC. The full variable domain, its missing parts supplied by reference TRBV7-9 and TRBJ2-7, is DTGVSQNPRHKITKRGQNVTFRCDPISEHNRLYWYRQTLGQGPEFLTYFQNEAQLEKSRLLSDRFSAERPKGSFSTLEIQRTEQGDSAMYLCASSLSYEQYFGPGTRLTVT.

As DNA, the CDR3 is TGTGCCACCAGTGACGCGGGAGAGGGTATCACAGATACGCAGTATTTT. It encodes CATSDAGEGITDTQYF. The V call is TRBV24-1, the J call TRBJ2-3; TRBD2 matches 7 bases. From germline, CDR1 is KGHDR and CDR2 SFDVKD. V was pared by 4 bases and J by 2 bases, with 8 bases of the junction left unmatched. The CDR3 consists of 16 residues.

This chain links TRBV11-1 with TRBJ2-5, with D perhaps matching TRBD1 (6 bases). Germline CDR1 and CDR2: SGHAT and FQDESV (reference sequence). Deletions cut 4 bases from V and 6 bases from J, with 12 bases between. The CDR3 contains 13 residues. CDR3 protein: CASSSEGVKTQYF. The CDR3 DNA reads as TGTGCCAGCAGCTCCGAGGGGGTGAAGACCCAGTACTTC.

The chain employs TRBV14 and TRBJ1-2, with D perhaps TRBD1 (5 bases). Germline assignment: CDR1 SGHDN and CDR2 FVKESK. This CDR3 is built from 14 residues. V was clipped by 1 base and J by 2 bases, with 8 bases between them. The CDR3 coding sequence is TGTGCCAGCAGCCAAGGACAGATAAACTATGGCTACACCTTC. It specifies CASSQGQINYGYTF. Full variable domain (remainder filled in from reference TRBV14 and TRBJ1-2): EAGVTQFPSHSVIEKGQTVTLRCDPISGHDNLYWYRRVMGKEIKFLLHFVKESKQDESGMPNNRFLAERTGGTYSTLKVQPAELEDSGVYFCASSQGQINYGYTFGSGTRLTVV.

V usage is TRBV7-3 and J usage is TRBJ2-5; possible D gene TRBD1, 6 bases. The germline CDR1 and CDR2 sequences are SGHTA and FQGTGA. This CDR3 spans 14 amino acids. V lost 7 bases to trimming and J lost 5 bases, with 17 bases between them. The CDR3 nucleotides read TGTGCCAGCAAGACTTACAGGGATGCGGAGACCCAGTACTTC. It translates to CASKTYRDAETQYF.

Here the CDR3 reads CASSFDRASYEQYF. CDR3 DNA sequence: TGTGCCAGCAGCTTCGACAGGGCTTCCTACGAGCAGTACTTC. The chain links TRBV5-5 to TRBJ2-7; 7 bases are a match to TRBD1. This CDR3 has 14 amino acids. V shed 2 bases, J shed 1 base, and the junction held 3 bases outside the gene matches. Germline values: CDR1 SGHKS, CDR2 YYEKEE (reference sequence).

This chain connects TRBV5-5 to TRBJ2-1, with 8 nucleotides matching TRBD2. The CDR3 is 16 residues long. Germline CDR1 and CDR2: SGHKS and YYEKEE (reference sequence). With 2 bases clipped from V and 2 bases from J, the junction kept 6 bases outside the gene matches. CDR3: CASSFFSGGPYNEQFF. CDR3 in DNA: TGTGCCAGCAGCTTTTTTTCGGGAGGGCCCTACAATGAGCAGTTCTTC.

This clone turned up a few times. The chain has TRBV4-2 and TRBJ2-4; TRBD2 might be the D (6 bases). In germline, CDR1 is LGHNA, CDR2 YNFKEQ. Trimming left V 1 base short and J 8 bases short, with 12 bases between. The CDR3 is made up of 14 amino acids. For the CDR3, the DNA is TGTGCCAGCAGCCAAGGGGGAGGTAGGGACATTCAGTACTTC. Translating it yields CASSQGGGRDIQYF.

This clone appeared once. The gene calls are TRBV5-1 and TRBJ1-6, with 8 bases fitting TRBD1. Germline CDR1 reads SGHRS; CDR2 reads YFSETQ. The V segment lost 4 bases and the J segment 11 bases; nucleotides outside the gene matches: 8. CDR3 size: 14 residues. CDR3 region: CASSGGTGPPPLHF. The CDR3 bases are TGCGCCAGCAGCGGCGGGACAGGCCCCCCACCCCTCCACTTT.

J is TRBJ2-1 and V is TRBV5-6; 9 nucleotides line up with TRBD2. CDR3 length: 15 residues. V shed 0 bases and J 9 bases; nucleotides not matched to a gene: 7. Germline CDR1 and CDR2: SGHDT and YYEEEE. The CDR3 DNA reads TGTGCCAGCAGCTTGGTGGTAGCGGGAGCGGGTGAGCAGTTCTTC. Translation: CASSLVVAGAGEQFF. The variable domain in full, with the rest retrieved from reference TRBV5-6 and TRBJ2-1, is DAGVTQSPTHLIKTRGQQVTLRCSPKSGHDTVSWYQQALGQGPQFIFQYYEEEERQRGNFPDRFSGHQFPNYSSELNVNALLLGDSALYLCASSLVVAGAGEQFFGPGTRLTVL.

The CDR3 loop is CASSGGYGNQPQHF. The CDR3 nucleotides are TGTGCCAGCAGTGGGGGGTACGGCAATCAGCCCCAGCATTTT. The genes are TRBV6-6 and TRBJ1-5; TRBD1 is a possible D gene (5 bases). Germline CDR1 is MNHNY and CDR2 is SVGAGI (reference sequence). The CDR3 runs 14 residues. Trimming took off 5 bases at V and 2 bases at J, with 10 bases between the two ends.

The J gene is TRBJ1-5, the V gene TRBV6-1; D is unclear. V was cut by 2 bases and J by 11 bases, with 13 bases left in between. Germline assignment: CDR1 MNHNS and CDR2 SASEGT. The CDR3 contains 13 residues. CDR3 loop: CASSERTSGSQHF. The CDR3 region has the DNA TGTGCCAGCAGTGAAAGAACCTCCGGGTCCCAGCATTTT.

J is TRBJ1-4 and V is TRBV30, with D perhaps matching TRBD1 (6 bases). The CDR3 length is 16 residues. The V gene lost 2 bases and the J gene lost 3 bases, with 16 bases spanning the gap. Per the germline V gene, CDR1 is GTSNPN and CDR2 is SVGIG (reference sequence). In DNA, the CDR3 is TGTGCCTGGAGTCAAATTCGGGGGGGCTCTAATGAAAAACTGTTTTTT. This sequence encodes CAWSQIRGGSNEKLFF. The whole variable domain, filled in from reference TRBV30 and TRBJ1-4, reads SQTIHQWPATLVQPVGSPLSLECTVEGTSNPNLYWYRQAAGRGLQLLFYSVGIGQISSEVPQNLSASRPQDRQFILSSKKLLLSDSGFYLCAWSQIRGGSNEKLFFGSGTQLSVL.

Points on this clone: Compared with germline, one end of the junction differs, possibly owing to a read error. This chain joins TRBV3-1 (or the pseudogene TRBV3-2) and TRBJ1-4; D not certain. CDR3 size: 13 residues. The V gene's germline CDR1 is LGHDT and CDR2 YNNKEL (reference sequence). CDR3 sequence reads: CASSLGGSYGLLF. CDR3 sequence (DNA): TGTGCCAGCAGCCTCGGAGGGTCCTATGGCCTCTTGTTT.

The J gene is TRBJ2-1, the V gene TRBV5-1; 8 nucleotides agree with TRBD2. The CDR3 spans 14 residues. V lost 1 base, J lost 8 bases, and 5 bases stayed unmatched. Germline CDR1 reads SGHRS; CDR2 reads YFSETQ. Written as DNA, the CDR3 is TGCGCCAGCAGCTTGTCCAGCGGGAGCGATGAGCAGTTCTTC. This gives the protein CASSLSSGSDEQFF.

This rearrangement joins TRBV27 to TRBJ1-5; 9 bases fit TRBD1. The V gene's germline CDR1 is MNHEY and CDR2 SMNVEV (reference sequence). With V trimmed by 6 bases and J by 2 bases, 8 bases remained unmatched. CDR3 length: 16 amino acids. CDR3 sequence (DNA): TGTGCCAGCAGGACCGGGACAGGGATGGGCAATCAGCCCCAGCATTTT. It yields the protein CASRTGTGMGNQPQHF.

The chain joins TRBV4-3 to TRBJ2-1; weak D call: TRBD1 (6 bases). This CDR3 spans 13 amino acids. V was clipped by 8 bases and J by 5 bases, with 13 bases between them. Germline lookup yields CDR1 LGHNA and CDR2 YSLEER. CDR3 in DNA: TGCGCCAGCTCCGGGACACCAAACAATGAGCAGTTCTTC. Its translation: CASSGTPNNEQFF.

The chain has TRBV9 and TRBJ2-1; maybe TRBD2 (5 bases). The CDR3 sequence is 16 residues long. Germline V lookup: CDR1 SGDLS, CDR2 YYNGEE. Trimming pared 4 bases from V and 4 bases from J, leaving 18 bases between. CDR3 coding DNA: TGTGCCAGCAGCTTAGTCCCTACCTCGGGGTACAATGAGCAGTTCTTC. Encoded protein: CASSLVPTSGYNEQFF. Full variable domain (missing parts from reference TRBV9 and TRBJ2-1): DSGVTQTPKHLITATGQRVTLRCSPRSGDLSVYWYQQSLDQGLQFLIQYYNGEERAKGNILERFSAQQFPDLHSELNLSSLELGDSALYFCASSLVPTSGYNEQFFGPGTRLTVL.